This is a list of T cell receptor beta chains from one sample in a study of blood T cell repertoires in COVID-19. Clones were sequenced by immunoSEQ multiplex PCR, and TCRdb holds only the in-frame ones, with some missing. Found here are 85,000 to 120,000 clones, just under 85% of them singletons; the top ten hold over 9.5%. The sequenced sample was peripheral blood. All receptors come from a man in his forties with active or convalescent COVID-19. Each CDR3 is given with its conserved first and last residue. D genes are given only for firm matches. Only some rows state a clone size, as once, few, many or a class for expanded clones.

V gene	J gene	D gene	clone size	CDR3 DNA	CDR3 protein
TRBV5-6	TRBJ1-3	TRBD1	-	TGTGCCAGCTCCGGACAGGGGAGGGGAAACACCATATATTTT	CASSGQGRGNTIYF
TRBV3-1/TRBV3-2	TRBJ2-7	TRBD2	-	TGTGCCAGCAGCCAACCAAGCGGGGGTTACGAGCAGTACTTC	CASSQPSGGYEQYF
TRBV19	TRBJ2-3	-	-	TGTGCCAGTAGTATAGTCCAGGGGCCAGATACGCAGTATTTT	CASSIVQGPDTQYF
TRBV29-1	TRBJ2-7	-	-	TGCAGCACCCGGGACAACCGCTACGAGCAGTACTTC	CSTRDNRYEQYF
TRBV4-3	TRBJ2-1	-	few	TGCGCCAGCAGCCAAGTGGGGACTGGTATCAATGAGCAGTTCTTC	CASSQVGTGINEQFF
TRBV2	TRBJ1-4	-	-	TGTGCCAGCAGTGAAGTGTCTGCAGGGAAAGGGGAAAAACTGTTTTTT	CASSEVSAGKGEKLFF
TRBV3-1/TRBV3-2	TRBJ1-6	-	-	TGTGCCAGCAGCCAAGATCATTACGGGCAGGGGTATCGTAATTCACCCCTCCACTTT	CASSQDHYGQGYRNSPLHF
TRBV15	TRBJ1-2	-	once	TGTGCCACCAGCAGAGACAGGACAGCTAACTATGGCTACACCTTC	CATSRDRTANYGYTF
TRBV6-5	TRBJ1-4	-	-	TGTGCCAGCAGTTACTCCTCCCAGGGTCAAAAACTGTTTTTT	CASSYSSQGQKLFF
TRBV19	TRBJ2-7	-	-	TGTGCCAGTAGAGCGGACTACGAGCAGTACTTC	CASRADYEQYF
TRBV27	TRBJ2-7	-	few	TGTGCCAGCCGGCCGGACAGCTCCTACGAGCAGTACTTC	CASRPDSSYEQYF
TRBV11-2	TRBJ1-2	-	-	TGTGCCAGCAGCTTAGGAGGCGGATCTAGCTATGGCTACACCTTC	CASSLGGGSSYGYTF
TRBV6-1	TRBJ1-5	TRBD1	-	TGTGCCAGCAGGGAAACCGGGACAGGCGTCAATCAGCCCCAGCATTTT	CASRETGTGVNQPQHF
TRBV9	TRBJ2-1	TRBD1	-	TGTGCCAGCAGCGCCCACAGGGGCTACAATGAGCAGTTCTTC	CASSAHRGYNEQFF
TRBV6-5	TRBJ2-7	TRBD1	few	TGTGCCAGCAGGCGACAGGGGGCGCGCGAGCAGTACTTC	CASRRQGAREQYF
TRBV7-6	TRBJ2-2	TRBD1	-	TGTGCCAGCAGCTTACAGCAGGGGGTAGGAACCGGGGAGCTGTTTTTT	CASSLQQGVGTGELFF
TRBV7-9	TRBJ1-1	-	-	TGTGCCAGCAGCTTAGCGGGGGGGTGGAACACTGAAGCTTTCTTT	CASSLAGGWNTEAFF
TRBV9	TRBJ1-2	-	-	TGTGCCAGCAGCGGCCGGGTAGATACGTTCATTAACTATGGCTACACCTTC	CASSGRVDTFINYGYTF
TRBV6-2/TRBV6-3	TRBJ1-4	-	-	TGTGCCAGCAGTTTACTGGACATATCTTCGGGACACGGATTCCTTCGGGAAAAACTGTTTTTT	CASSLLDISSGHGFLREKLFF
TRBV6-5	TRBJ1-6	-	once	TGTGCCAGCAGTCCCACGGACACCTATAATTCACCCCTCCACTTT	CASSPTDTYNSPLHF
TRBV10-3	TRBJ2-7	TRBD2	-	TGTGCCATCAGTGATCTGGGACTAAGGGCGTCCTACGAGCAGTACTTC	CAISDLGLRASYEQYF
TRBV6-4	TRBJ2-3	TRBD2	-	TGTGCCAGCAGTGACTTAGGAGCGGGGGGCACAGATACGCAGTATTTT	CASSDLGAGGTDTQYF
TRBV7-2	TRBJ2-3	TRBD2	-	TGTGCCAGCAGGCGTCCTAGCGGGGGTAGCACAGATACGCAGTATTTT	CASRRPSGGSTDTQYF
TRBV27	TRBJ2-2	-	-	TGTGCCAGCAGCCCAGGGCCGTTCACCGGGGAGCTGTTTTTT	CASSPGPFTGELFF
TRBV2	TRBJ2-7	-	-	TGTGCCAGCATTGGAGGGTACGAGCAGTACTTC	CASIGGYEQYF
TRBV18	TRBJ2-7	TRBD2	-	TGTGCCAGCTCACCACCGGTTAGCGGGGCTTCCTCCTACGAGCAGTACTTC	CASSPPVSGASSYEQYF
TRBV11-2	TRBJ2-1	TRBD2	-	TGTGCCAGCACCCCCATCGGCGGGGGGGCTTATATACATGAGCAGTTCTTC	CASTPIGGGAYIHEQFF
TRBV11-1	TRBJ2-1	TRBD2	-	TGTGCCAGCAGCTTAAACGGGGGGGCATTTGATGAGCAGTTCTTC	CASSLNGGAFDEQFF
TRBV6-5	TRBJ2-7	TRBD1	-	TGTGCCAGCAGTTACTCGGGACAGGGGATCGAGCAGTACTTC	CASSYSGQGIEQYF
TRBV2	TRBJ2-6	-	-	TGTGCCAGCAAGGCGGCAGGGGCCAACGTCCTGACTTTC	CASKAAGANVLTF
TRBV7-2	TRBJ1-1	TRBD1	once	TGTGCCAGCAGCCCCCTGGACAGGGTCTTACGGATCGGAGCTTTCTTT	CASSPLDRVLRIGAFF
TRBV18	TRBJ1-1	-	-	TGTGCCAGCTCACCACGAGTTACTGAAGCTTTCTTT	CASSPRVTEAFF
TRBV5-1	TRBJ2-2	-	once	TGCGCCAGCAGCCTTCTCGGGACAACGAACACCGGGGAGCTGTTTTTT	CASSLLGTTNTGELFF
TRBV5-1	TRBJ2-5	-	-	TGCGCCAGCAGCTTGATGCCAGGGCAGGGAGAGACCCAGTACTTC	CASSLMPGQGETQYF
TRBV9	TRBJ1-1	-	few	TGTGCCAGCAGTCCTCAGTCTCTCACTGAAGCTTTCTTT	CASSPQSLTEAFF
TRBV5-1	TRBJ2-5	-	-	TGCGCCAGCAGCTTGTTTGCGGGCGACCAAGAGACCCAGTACTTC	CASSLFAGDQETQYF
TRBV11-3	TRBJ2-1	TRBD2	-	TGTGCCAGCAGCGTTAGCGGGGTAGGGGAGCAGTTCTTC	CASSVSGVGEQFF
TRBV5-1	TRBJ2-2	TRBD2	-	TGCGCCAGCAGCTTGACACTAGCGGGGGTCACCGGGGAGCTGTTTTTT	CASSLTLAGVTGELFF
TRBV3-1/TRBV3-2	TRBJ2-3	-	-	TGTGCCAGCAGCCAAGCGAGCCCTACGCAGTATTTT	CASSQASPTQYF
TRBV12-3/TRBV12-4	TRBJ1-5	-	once	TGTGCCAGCAGTTTACAAATCAATCAGCCCCAGCATTTT	CASSLQINQPQHF
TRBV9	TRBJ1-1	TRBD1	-	TGTGCCAGCAGCTCGAGACAGGGGAACACTGAAGCTTTCTTT	CASSSRQGNTEAFF